This T cell receptor (beta chain) was identified during a study of long-term antiretroviral therapy in people with HIV. Study results and caveats: The study collected no data on ART adherence, viral resistance or therapy changes. Clones with expansion before ART led the repertoire at all time points.

Concerning this clone: Its antigen remains unidentified.

Version v3.0 of the immunoSEQ assay ran at survey level. The data were produced by immunoSEQ multiplex PCR, yet TCRdb's version contains in-frame clones alone and is incomplete. Of about 28,000 clones in the sample, 80% were seen once. Treatment locations for all participants with HIV were in the United States. The V end was cut by 0 bases, the J end by 5 bases, with 10 bases between. The CDR3 extends over 14 amino acids. CDR1 ENHRY and CDR2 SYGVKD come from the germline V gene. Specimen: unsorted PBMCs, collected 0.3 years after starting antiretroviral therapy. The receptor's source is a man aged 35-49 years with HIV. The rearrangement joins TRBV10-3 to TRBJ2-5; a weak D match, TRBD2 (6 bases). DNA of the CDR3: TGTGCCATCAGTGAGTCCCCAAGCGGGGAGACCCAGTACTTC. It translates to CAISESPSGETQYF.